This T cell receptor (beta chain) was sequenced during a study of T cells in Graves' hyperthyroidism and ophthalmopathy. The germline V gene has CDR1 KGHDR and CDR2 SFDVKD. The CDR3 is 18 residues long. After removal of 4 bases from V and 3 bases from J, the junction contained 6 bases not matched to a gene. Uncontrolled infection, other autoimmune disease, pregnancy or lactation barred patients from enrollment. Using RNA transcripts as the source, TCR beta CDR3 regions were amplified. First-round RT-PCR with HTBI primers amplified the TCR CDR3 region. TCRdb ran MiXCR on the multiplex PCR reads and lists one entry per CDR3 protein. This table holds under 250,000 distinct CDR3 sequences, more than 15% found once. This clonotype was detected a few times.

The source is a man between 45 and 60 years old with Graves' hyperthyroidism. This rearrangement joins TRBV24-1 to TRBJ2-3; 16 positions agree with TRBD2. Material for sequencing was blood. As DNA, the CDR3 is TGTGCCACCAGTGAAGGGACTAGCGGGAGGGCTGCAACAGATACGCAGTATTTT. Its protein is CATSEGTSGRAATDTQYF.